The subject of this entry is one T cell receptor beta chain. This sample was taken from a study of radiotherapy plus CTLA-4 blockade in lung cancer. Study background: Of all patients, 15% to 20% responded objectively and 25% to 35% showed disease control.

Measured with immunoSEQ multiplex PCR; TCRdb has only the in-frame clones, and not every one. The top ten clones hold 0.75% to 0.85% of a sample with tens of thousands of clones, around 82% of them seen once. Trimming pared 7 bases from V and 0 bases from J, leaving 14 bases between. The germline CDR1 and CDR2 sequences are SGHRS and YFSETQ. The length of the CDR3 is 14 residues. This TCR derives from a human donor with non-small cell lung cancer who had stable disease on radiotherapy plus ipilimumab. Material: peripheral blood, obtained from a patient treated with radiotherapy plus ipilimumab. This sequence joins TRBV5-1 and TRBJ2-7, with D uncertain. This chain's CDR3 is CASALQTSSYEQYF. The CDR3 region has the DNA TGCGCCAGCGCCCTACAGACGAGCTCCTACGAGCAGTACTTC. Looking up the rest from reference TRBV5-1 and TRBJ2-7 gives the full variable domain: KAGVTQTPRYLIKTRGQQVTLSCSPISGHRSVSWYQQTPGQGLQFLFEYFSETQRNKGNFPGRFSGRQFSNSRSEMNVSTLELGDSALYLCASALQTSSYEQYFGPGTRLTVT.